The 8 T cell receptor beta chains below come from one sample, sequenced in a study of T cells in Graves' hyperthyroidism and ophthalmopathy. TCR beta CDR3 regions were amplified from RNA. The TCR CDR3 first-round RT-PCR relied on the HTBI primer set. TCRdb itself ran the multiplex PCR reads through MiXCR, one entry per CDR3 protein. The table shows about 400,000 distinct CDR3 sequences, with roughly 13% occurring only once. Sequencing used blood. These receptors all stem from a woman in her late teens or twenties with Graves' hyperthyroidism.

This clonotype was recorded many times. V is TRBV7-2 and J is TRBJ2-3; 8 bases are shared with TRBD2. Germline V gene data show CDR1 as SGHTA and CDR2 as FQGNSA. The CDR3 sequence is 15 residues long. V dropped 5 bases and J dropped 4; count of bases not matched to a gene: 8. The CDR3 DNA reads as TGTGCCAGCAGCATCCAGCGGGAGCGGTCAGATACGCAGTATTTT. Protein product: CASSIQRERSDTQYF. Complete variable domain (other parts from reference TRBV7-2 and TRBJ2-3): GAGVSQSPSNKVTEKGKDVELRCDPISGHTALYWYRQSLGQGLEFLIYFQGNSAPDKSGLPSDRFSAERTGGSVSTLTIQRTQQEDSAVYLCASSIQRERSDTQYFGPGTRLTVL.

This clonotype was detected ten times or more. The V and J genes are TRBV28 and TRBJ1-6; weak D call: TRBD1 (5 bases). The CDR3 runs to 15 residues. Deletions cut 7 bases from V and 7 bases from J, with 17 bases between. Germline CDR1 reads MDHEN; CDR2 reads SYDVKM. CDR3 amino acids: CASTPTGRLNSPLHF. CDR3 bases: TGTGCCAGCACCCCTACGGGACGCCTCAATTCACCCCTCCACTTT.

This clonotype was seen repeatedly, ten times or more. The rearrangement joins TRBV20-1 to TRBJ1-1, with 11 bases that match TRBD1. The CDR3 has 17 amino acids. V gave up 4 bases and J gave up 3 bases; unmatched junction bases: 13. Germline values: CDR1 DFQATT, CDR2 SNEGSKA (reference sequence). The DNA of the CDR3 is TGCAGTGCTACAGAAGGACAGGGGGCTCTCTTTGACACTGAAGCTTTCTTT. This sequence encodes CSATEGQGALFDTEAFF.

The chain has TRBV4-1 and TRBJ2-7; TRBD1 aligns across 8 bases. The CDR3 extends over 16 amino acids. Germline V CDR1 and CDR2: MGHRA, YSYEKL. The V gene end was trimmed by 3 bases and the J gene end by 0 bases; junction bases not matched to a gene: 7. The CDR3 sequence: CASSQRAGTGSYEQYF. CDR3 coding DNA: TGCGCCAGCAGCCAGAGGGCGGGGACAGGCTCCTACGAGCAGTACTTC.

The rearrangement uses TRBV4-1 and TRBJ1-4; D ambiguous. The germline V gene encodes CDR1 MGHRA and CDR2 YSYEKL. V was pared by 1 base and J by 5 bases, with 11 bases between. CDR3 size: 15 residues. The CDR3 nucleotides are TGCGCCAGCAGCCAAGGTACTACCCGGAATGAAAAACTGTTTTTT. It codes for CASSQGTTRNEKLFF.

The V call is TRBV9, the J call TRBJ2-1; D is perhaps TRBD1 (5 bases). The CDR3 contains 12 residues. Germline CDR1 is SGDLS and CDR2 is YYNGEE. The ends were cut back, 3 bases at V and 6 bases at J, with 7 bases in the middle. The chain's CDR3 is CASSGGFNEQFF. The CDR3 DNA sequence: TGTGCCAGCAGCGGGGGCTTCAATGAGCAGTTCTTC.

This clonotype appeared many times. This chain links TRBV12-3 or TRBV12-4 with TRBJ2-7; 11 nucleotides align to TRBD1. This CDR3 is 16 amino acids long. V was pared by 5 bases and J by 5 bases, with 11 bases of the junction left unmatched. The CDR3 coding sequence is TGTGCCAGCAGTGGAGAGCCCGGGACAGGGGGGGACGAGCAGTACTTC. Translated: CASSGEPGTGGDEQYF.

This clonotype came up many times. The rearrangement joins TRBV5-1 to TRBJ2-3; 7 nucleotides agree with TRBD2. V dropped 0 bases and J dropped 4; count of bases not matched to a gene: 5. Germline CDR1 and CDR2: SGHRS and YFSETQ. CDR3 length: 15 amino acids. DNA for the CDR3: TGCGCCAGCAGCTTGGCAGGACTAGTAGCAGATACGCAGTATTTT. It specifies CASSLAGLVADTQYF.